The 26 T cell receptor beta chains given below trace back to one sample, sequenced in a study of regulatory T cells in long-lasting Graves disease. Time point reported: persistent/refractory GD, antithyroid drugs over 5 years with positive TRAb. PBMCs were the source of the RNA used for TCR sequencing. The authors built TCR beta libraries using iRepertoire HTBI primers and Arm-PCR of CDR3 regions. MiXCR, run by TCRdb on the multiplex PCR reads, gives a single entry per CDR3 protein. Of hundreds of thousands of distinct CDR3 sequences detected, around 30% appear once; the ten largest clones hold roughly 41%. Sequenced material: peripheral blood mononuclear cells (PBMCs), taken when the disease was refractory, from a patient treated with antithyroid drugs. These receptors were taken from a female donor with Graves disease.

The V call is TRBV29-1, the J call TRBJ1-3; the match to TRBD1 covers 9 bases. V lost 2 bases and J lost 4; bases outside the gene matches: 9. The V gene's germline CDR1 is SQVTM and CDR2 ANQGSEA. CDR3 size: 16 residues. CDR3 sequence reads: CSVELQGQGVGNTIYF. CDR3 nucleotides: TGCAGCGTTGAATTACAGGGACAGGGAGTAGGAAACACCATATATTTT.

This clonotype was picked up a small number of times. This chain connects TRBV28 to TRBJ1-5; 9 bases line up with TRBD1. With 5 bases clipped from V and 0 bases from J, the junction kept 8 bases outside the gene matches. The germline V gene has CDR1 MDHEN and CDR2 SYDVKM. The CDR3 is 17 residues long. The CDR3 loop is CASSTRKGQGSNQPQHF. CDR3 DNA sequence: TGTGCCAGCAGTACTCGAAAGGGACAGGGTAGCAATCAGCCCCAGCATTTT.

The chain has TRBV29-1 and TRBJ2-7; 7 bases are shared with TRBD1. CDR3 length: 15 amino acids. The trim removed 0 bases at V and 2 bases at J, leaving 7 bases unmatched. Per germline, CDR1 SQVTM and CDR2 ANQGSEA. The CDR3 here is CSVEERGQFTYEQYF. The CDR3 nucleotides read TGCAGCGTTGAAGAGAGGGGACAGTTTACCTACGAGCAGTACTTC.

This clonotype was counted many times. The V and J genes are TRBV6-5 and TRBJ1-6; D uncertain. Between the trimmed V and J ends, which lost 0 bases and 8 bases, there was a span of 8 bases. The CDR3 is 14 residues long. Germline V gene lookup returns CDR1 MNHEY and CDR2 SVGAGI. This CDR3 reads CASSYSGSYSPLHF. Here the CDR3 DNA reads TGTGCCAGCAGTTACTCGGGCTCTTATTCACCCCTCCACTTT.

A few counts support this clonotype. The V gene is TRBV6-1, the J gene TRBJ1-2, with TRBD1 matching 10 bases. The CDR3 covers 14 residues. The germline V gene encodes CDR1 MNHNS and CDR2 SASEGT. V trimming: 6 bases; J trimming: 4 bases; junction bases outside the gene matches: 5. CDR3 sequence reads: CASRLTGGSYGYTF. CDR3 sequence (DNA): TGTGCCAGCAGGCTGACAGGGGGCAGCTATGGCTACACCTTC.

The CDR3 nucleotides read TGTGCCACCAGCAGAGATAAGGGCCCCTATGGCTACACCTTC. Amino acids: CATSRDKGPYGYTF. The rearrangement joins TRBV15 to TRBJ1-2, with D hard to call. This CDR3 has 14 amino acids. Germline V lookup: CDR1 LNHNV, CDR2 YYDKDF (reference sequence). V lost 0 bases, J lost 4 bases, and 9 bases lay in between.

This clonotype was observed a few times. The V gene is TRBV6-1, the J gene TRBJ1-2; tentatively, D is TRBD1 (5 bases). The germline gives CDR1 MNHNS, CDR2 SASEGT. CDR3 length equals 16 residues. Trimming cost V 1 base and J 0 bases, with 12 bases left between them. CDR3: CASSEGPAQANYGYTF. CDR3 DNA sequence: TGTGCCAGCAGTGAAGGTCCAGCACAGGCTAACTATGGCTACACCTTC.

There are a few counts of this clonotype. The chain recombines TRBV19 with TRBJ2-7; possible D gene TRBD1, 6 bases. The CDR3 has 13 amino acids. Between the trimmed V and J ends, which lost 5 bases and 3 bases, there was a span of 11 bases. The germline CDR1 and CDR2 sequences are LNHDA and SQIVND (reference sequence). The CDR3 nucleotides read TGTGCCAGTAGTCGACAGGCGAACTACGAGCAGTACTTC. It encodes CASSRQANYEQYF.

This clonotype was detected only a few times. The chain employs TRBV20-1 and TRBJ1-2; a weak D match, TRBD1 (6 bases). Trimming left V 6 bases short and J 6 bases short, with 14 bases between. This CDR3 has 12 amino acids. Germline assignment: CDR1 DFQATT and CDR2 SNEGSKA (reference sequence). The DNA of the CDR3 is TGCAGTGCCACAGGGAGAACCCATGGCTACACCTTC. The encoded protein is CSATGRTHGYTF.

The genes are TRBV12-3 or TRBV12-4 and TRBJ2-2; D is unclear. The CDR3 consists of 15 residues. The V end was cut by 3 bases, the J end by 2 bases, with 10 bases between. The CDR3 region is CASSLRSINTGELFF. CDR3 nucleotides: TGTGCCAGCAGTTTGCGTAGCATTAACACCGGGGAGCTGTTTTTT.

The sample holds a few counts of this clonotype. The chain has TRBV5-6 and TRBJ2-7, with TRBD1 matching 7 bases. The CDR3 covers 15 residues. Germline values: CDR1 SGHDT, CDR2 YYEEEE. The V segment lost 4 bases and the J segment 5 bases; nucleotides outside the gene matches: 12. CDR3 sequence (DNA): TGTGCCAGCAGCGTCAATCCGGGACAGTACGACGAGCAGTACTTC. This codes for CASSVNPGQYDEQYF.

V usage is TRBV5-1 and J usage is TRBJ2-3; D might be TRBD2 (6 bases). CDR1 and CDR2 from the germline V gene are SGHRS and YFSETQ. Trimming removed 5 bases from V and 4 bases from J, with 11 bases in between. CDR3 length: 13 residues. In nucleotides, the CDR3 is TGCGCCAGCAGTCGGGGGAGTGCAGATACGCAGTATTTT. Translation: CASSRGSADTQYF.

At least ten counts were recorded for this clonotype. The rearrangement uses TRBV28 and TRBJ1-1, with D uncertain. Germline lookup yields CDR1 MDHEN and CDR2 SYDVKM. The CDR3 contains 12 residues. V was cut by 2 bases and J by 6 bases, with 7 bases left in between. CDR3: CASSLVTSEAFF. In DNA form, the CDR3 reads TGTGCCAGCAGTTTAGTCACCTCTGAAGCTTTCTTT.

The V and J genes are TRBV7-9 and TRBJ2-5; 10 nucleotides line up with TRBD1. The assigned J gene may be wrong: the sequence end matches TRBJ2-7 better. The CDR3 loop spans 15 amino acids. Germline V lookup: CDR1 SEHNR, CDR2 FQNEAQ (reference sequence). The chain's CDR3 is CASSPPGQGRYEQYF. CDR3 DNA sequence: TGTGCCAGCAGCCCCCCGGGACAGGGGAGGTACGAGCAGTACTTC.

There are a few counts of this clonotype. The chain links TRBV7-9 to TRBJ2-2; 9 positions agree with TRBD2. The CDR3 is made up of 16 amino acids. J lost 4 bases, V lost 5 bases, and 8 bases had no gene match. Germline-derived CDR1 and CDR2 are SEHNR and FQNEAQ (reference sequence). The CDR3 region is CASSPLAGALTGELFF. CDR3 DNA: TGTGCCAGCAGCCCATTAGCGGGGGCACTCACCGGGGAGCTGTTTTTT.

This clonotype was recorded a few times. The chain employs TRBV20-1 and TRBJ1-6; tentative D call: TRBD1 (6 bases). This CDR3 has 14 amino acids. Germline CDR1 and CDR2: DFQATT and SNEGSKA (reference sequence). V was pared by 2 bases and J by 2 bases, with 7 bases between. CDR3 sequence reads: CSARPGAYNSPLHF. As DNA, the CDR3 is TGCAGTGCTAGACCAGGGGCCTATAATTCACCCCTCCACTTT.

This clonotype has more than one count but fewer than ten. The rearrangement links TRBV27 to TRBJ1-5; D remains ambiguous. This CDR3 has 14 amino acids. The germline V gene encodes CDR1 MNHEY and CDR2 SMNVEV (reference sequence). V gave up 3 bases and J gave up 5 bases, with 11 bases separating them. CDR3 amino acids: CASSFGSPHQPQHF. The CDR3 DNA is TGTGCCAGCAGTTTCGGATCTCCCCATCAGCCCCAGCATTTT.

This clonotype has a handful of counts. The chain recombines TRBV27 with TRBJ1-5, with a possible D match to TRBD1 (5 bases). The CDR3 contains 17 residues. V lost 6 bases to trimming and J lost 0 bases, with 18 bases between them. The germline CDR1 and CDR2 sequences are MNHEY and SMNVEV (reference sequence). The CDR3 sequence is CASSGMAGSNSNQPQHF. The CDR3 DNA sequence: TGTGCCAGCAGCGGCATGGCAGGGAGCAATAGCAATCAGCCCCAGCATTTT.

This clonotype was recorded a few times. V and J are TRBV29-1 and TRBJ1-2; 8 bases line up with TRBD1. V gave up 6 bases and J gave up 4 bases; unmatched junction bases: 10. The CDR3 is made up of 14 amino acids. The germline gives CDR1 SQVTM, CDR2 ANQGSEA. Here the CDR3 reads CSVPGQAFTYGYTF. The CDR3 DNA reads TGCAGCGTCCCGGGACAGGCCTTTACCTATGGCTACACCTTC.

This clonotype was observed many times. The chain's CDR3 is CASSSSSSSVYEQYF. CDR3 sequence (DNA): TGTGCCAGCAGCTCGTCCTCAAGCTCGGTTTACGAGCAGTACTTC. This chain links TRBV7-6 with TRBJ2-7; the D is unclear. Germline CDR1 reads SGHVS; CDR2 reads FNYEAQ. The CDR3 runs to 15 residues. Trimming cost V 4 bases and J 4 bases, with 17 bases left between them.

On this clonotype itself: This sequence may be a read error, since a much larger clone differs from it by one base. The chain combines TRBV2 with TRBJ1-2; D gene ambiguous. The CDR3 runs to 13 residues. From germline, CDR1 is SNHLY and CDR2 FYNNEI. The germline V and J ends were trimmed by 6 bases and 8 bases, with 16 bases remaining between them. CDR3 coding DNA: TGTGCCAGCAGGCCTTTTACAGCGTCGGGCTACACCTTC. Translation gives CASRPFTASGYTF.

This clonotype was detected a few times. The V and J genes are TRBV29-1 and TRBJ1-1; D remains ambiguous. Trimming removed 2 bases from V and 1 base from J, with 8 bases in between. The CDR3 length is 13 residues. Germline assignment: CDR1 SQVTM and CDR2 ANQGSEA. The CDR3 DNA reads TGCAGCGTTGAAAGGTGGGGGAACACTGAAGCTTTCTTT. Its translation is CSVERWGNTEAFF.

The CDR3 here is CASINVASYGYTF. The CDR3 nucleotides read TGTGCCAGCATCAACGTGGCCAGCTATGGCTACACCTTC. This chain links TRBV7-2 with TRBJ1-2; no reliable D call. Trimming removed 7 bases from V and 4 bases from J, with 13 bases in between. The CDR3 contains 13 residues. Germline CDR1 SGHTA, CDR2 FQGNSA.

The chain joins TRBV6-9 to TRBJ2-3, with TRBD2 as a possible D gene (5 bases). The length of the CDR3 is 14 residues. CDR1 is MNHGY, CDR2 SVAAGI, per germline. The V end was cut by 3 bases, the J end by 2 bases, with 9 bases between. The CDR3 nucleotides are TGTGCCAGCAGTTACCGGCTAGCCACAGATACGCAGTATTTT. It codes for CASSYRLATDTQYF.

The rearrangement uses TRBV5-1 and TRBJ2-1; 7 nucleotides line up with TRBD2. Germline V gene data show CDR1 as SGHRS and CDR2 as YFSETQ. The CDR3 extends over 15 amino acids. V was clipped by 7 bases and J by 8 bases; unmatched bases: 15. For the CDR3, the DNA is TGCGCCAGCCAACGTGCGGGAGTTGTTGGCGATGAGCAGTTCTTC. This translates into CASQRAGVVGDEQFF.

About this clonotype: One junction end disagrees with the germline gene, perhaps due to a read error. The rearrangement uses TRBV7-2 and TRBJ2-7, with 7 bases lining up with TRBD1. Per the germline V gene, CDR1 is SGHTA and CDR2 is FQGNSA. The CDR3 covers 12 residues. In DNA form, the CDR3 reads TGTGCCAGCTGTGGGACAGTACCCGAGCAGCACTTC. Translating gives CASCGTVPEQHF. Full variable domain (missing parts from reference TRBV7-2 and TRBJ2-7): GAGVSQSPSNKVTEKGKDVELRCDPISGHTALYWYRQSLGQGLEFLIYFQGNSAPDKSGLPSDRFSAERTGGSVSTLTIQRTQQEDSAVYLCASCGTVPEQHFGPGTRLTVT.